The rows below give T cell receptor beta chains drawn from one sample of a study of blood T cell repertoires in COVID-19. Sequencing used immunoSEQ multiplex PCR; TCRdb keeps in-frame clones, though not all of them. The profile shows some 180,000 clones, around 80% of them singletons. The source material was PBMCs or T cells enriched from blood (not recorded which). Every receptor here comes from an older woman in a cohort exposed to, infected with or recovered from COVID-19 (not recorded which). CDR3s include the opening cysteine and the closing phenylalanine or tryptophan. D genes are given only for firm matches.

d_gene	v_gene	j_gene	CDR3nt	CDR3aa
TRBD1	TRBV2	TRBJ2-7	TGTGCCAGCAAGGGACAGAGTAGTTCCTACGAGCAGTACTTC	CASKGQSSSYEQYF
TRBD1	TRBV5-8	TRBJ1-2	TGTGCCAGCAGGCCTGGACAGGTCCGCTACCAAACCTATGGCTACACCTTC	CASRPGQVRYQTYGYTF
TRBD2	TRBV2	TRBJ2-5	TGTGCCAGCAGTGAACTAGCGGGAGGGGGACCCCAAGAGACCCAGTACTTC	CASSELAGGGPQETQYF
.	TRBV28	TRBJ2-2	TGTGCCAGCAGTTTATGGGCACAGAACACCGGGGAGCTGTTTTTT	CASSLWAQNTGELFF
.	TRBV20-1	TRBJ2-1	TGCAGTGCTAGAGATTTGCAGGAGCAGTTCTTC	CSARDLQEQFF
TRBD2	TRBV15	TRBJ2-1	TGTGCCACCAGCAGAGATACGCTAGCGGGACATGAGCAGTTCTTC	CATSRDTLAGHEQFF
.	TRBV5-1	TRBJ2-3	TGCGCCAGCTCAGGGGTAGGAACAGATACGCAGTATTTT	CASSGVGTDTQYF
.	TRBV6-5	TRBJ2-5	TGTGCCAGCAGGAGTGGCGGCCAAGAGACCCAGTACTTC	CASRSGGQETQYF
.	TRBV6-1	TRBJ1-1	TGTGCCAGCAGTGAAGCCGCAGGGTCGTACACTGAAGCTTTCTTT	CASSEAAGSYTEAFF
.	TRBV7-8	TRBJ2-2	TGTGCCAGCAGCTTTAATCCTCACGGGAGAAGTGGCGGGGAGCTGTTTTTT	CASSFNPHGRSGGELFF
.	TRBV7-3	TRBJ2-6	TGTGCCAGCAGCTCTAACTCTGGGGCCAACGTCCTGACTTTC	CASSSNSGANVLTF
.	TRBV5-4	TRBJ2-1	TGTGCCAGCAGCTTGGGGGGGGGCAGCTACAATGAGCAGTTCTTC	CASSLGGGSYNEQFF
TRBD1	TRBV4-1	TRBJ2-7	TGCGCCAGCAGCCAACCACCCGGACAGGGTGCTGGCGAGCAGTACTTC	CASSQPPGQGAGEQYF